In this sample, the clone carrying this T cell receptor beta chain turned up many times. Its target is not known. Scientists made TCR beta libraries using quantitative 5'-RACE with molecular barcodes. TCRdb reanalysed the 5' RACE reads using MiXCR and keeps one entry per CDR3 protein. The sample holds around 180,000 distinct CDR3 sequences, roughly 18% seen once. The CDR3 consists of 12 residues. The germline CDR1 and CDR2 sequences are SGHTA and FQGNSA. J lost 6 bases, V lost 10 bases, and 9 bases had no gene match. This record comes from a study of CD8 T cells in ankylosing spondylitis. Findings and limits, study-wide: Among TCR beta sequences, a motif of under ten highly homologous variants appeared characteristic of ankylosing spondylitis blood. Clones linked to the disease showed a CD8+ phenotype. They occurred at relatively low frequencies in peripheral blood. There were earlier reports of some motif variants in reactive arthritis synovial fluid and blood.

The receptor comes from a male donor between 5 and 35 years old with ankylosing spondylitis or in good health (not recorded which). V gene TRBV7-2 combines with J gene TRBJ2-7; 7 bases agree with TRBD1. Sequencing input: blood, either unsorted or a sorted T cell fraction (not recorded which). Written as DNA, the CDR3 is TGTGCCACCAAGGACCAGGGGGTCGAGCAGTACTTC. Its translation is CATKDQGVEQYF.